The 14 T cell receptor beta chains presented below share a single source sample, sequenced in a study of T-cell memory formation after mild COVID-19. TCRdb used MiXCR to reprocess the 5' RACE reads, holding one entry per CDR3 protein. The repertoire holds 150,000 or so distinct CDR3 sequences, about 9.9% seen once, with about 3.5% in the top ten. What was sequenced was PBMCs or a T cell subset sorted from them (not recorded which). These receptor sequences come from a man aged 18 to 35 who had mild COVID-19 (a few samples of this study predate the infection). Cell type and time point are not known.

This clonotype was recorded many times. The CDR3: CSALAGERTGELFF. DNA of the CDR3: TGCAGTGCTTTAGCGGGGGAACGCACCGGGGAGCTGTTTTTT. The chain joins TRBV20-1 to TRBJ2-2, with 9 nucleotides matching TRBD2. V shed 5 bases, J shed 4 bases, and the junction held 5 bases outside the gene matches. Per germline, CDR1 DFQATT and CDR2 SNEGSKA (reference sequence). The length of the CDR3 is 14 residues.

This clonotype was recorded a few times. The CDR3 DNA reads as TGCGCCAGCAGCCTCCCCGGGACAGGGTATAATGAGCAGTTCTTC. This sequence encodes CASSLPGTGYNEQFF. This rearrangement joins TRBV4-1 to TRBJ2-1; 9 bases align to TRBD1. Trimming removed 4 bases from V and 7 bases from J; junction bases left unmatched: 8. The CDR3 contains 15 residues. From germline, CDR1 is MGHRA and CDR2 YSYEKL.

The chain carries TRBV7-7 and TRBJ2-5; the D gene is possibly TRBD2 (6 bases). The CDR3 length is 15 residues. CDR1 SSHAT and CDR2 FNYEAQ come from the germline V gene (reference sequence). Trimming took off 1 base at V and 5 bases at J, with 14 bases between the two ends. As DNA, the CDR3 is TGTGCCAGCAGCTTAGTTGGTAGCGGTGCGGAGACCCAGTACTTC. Translated, it gives CASSLVGSGAETQYF.

This clonotype occurred a few times. The V call is TRBV3-1, the J call TRBJ1-4; D is undetermined. Trimming took off 2 bases at V and 8 bases at J, with 12 bases between the two ends. CDR1 is LGHDT, CDR2 YNNKEL, per germline (reference sequence). The CDR3 is 14 amino acids. The CDR3 is CASSQYQDGEKLFF. The CDR3 DNA is TGTGCCAGCAGCCAATACCAGGATGGCGAAAAACTGTTTTTT.

This clonotype was observed many times. The J gene is TRBJ2-4, the V gene TRBV4-3; perhaps D is TRBD1 or TRBD2 (5 bases each). The germline gives CDR1 LGHNA, CDR2 YSLEER. Deletions cut 4 bases from V and 9 bases from J, with 13 bases between. The CDR3 contains 13 residues. CDR3 in amino acids: CASSPEWGFIQYF. The CDR3 DNA reads as TGCGCCAGCAGCCCCGAATGGGGGTTCATTCAGTACTTC.

In this sample, this clonotype turned up a few times. The rearrangement links TRBV9 to TRBJ2-1, with D possibly TRBD2 on 6 matching bases. Germline V gives CDR1 SGDLS, CDR2 YYNGEE. The V and J ends lost 0 bases and 3 bases respectively, with 10 bases between them. This CDR3 comprises 15 residues. The CDR3 protein is CASSVGVADYNEQFF. In nucleotides, the CDR3 is TGTGCCAGCAGCGTAGGGGTAGCGGACTACAATGAGCAGTTCTTC.

This clonotype has ten or more counts. The chain employs TRBV20-1 and TRBJ2-1, with TRBD2 as a possible D gene (6 bases). This CDR3 is 16 amino acids long. Germline values: CDR1 DFQATT, CDR2 SNEGSKA (reference sequence). V lost 5 bases to trimming and J lost 3 bases, with 20 bases between them. Here the CDR3 DNA reads TGCAGTGCTCCCATGGGGCGGGGAGGCATCTACAATGAGCAGTTCTTC. This encodes CSAPMGRGGIYNEQFF.

On this clonotype itself: The DNA is omitted, as the CDR3 cannot be located on it reliably, and the CDR3 follows TCRdb's listing. The chain recombines TRBV7-3 with TRBJ2-2; the D call TRBD2 from the table was never checked on the DNA. Germline V gene data show CDR1 as SGHTA and CDR2 as FQGTGA. Inclusive of both ends, the CDR3 amounts to 19 amino acids. The chain's CDR3 is CASSQKVAGGLKAPGSCFF.

This clonotype was counted at least ten times. The chain links TRBV7-3 to TRBJ2-1, with TRBD2 matching over 8 bases. This CDR3 has 14 amino acids. CDR1 is SGHTA and CDR2 is FQGTGA in the germline V gene. V shed 11 bases and J 0 bases; nucleotides not matched to a gene: 6. CDR3 loop: CALSGGGSYNEQFF. DNA of the CDR3: TGTGCCCTGTCCGGGGGGGGCTCCTACAATGAGCAGTTCTTC.

This clonotype was seen a few times. The CDR3 reads CASSQVPGADNSPLHF. In DNA form, the CDR3 reads TGCGCCAGCAGCCAAGTCCCAGGGGCCGATAATTCACCCCTCCACTTT. The chain employs TRBV4-1 and TRBJ1-6; D possibly corresponds to TRBD1 (6 bases). Germline V lookup: CDR1 MGHRA, CDR2 YSYEKL. The CDR3 totals 16 residues. V was shortened by 1 base and J by 5 bases, with 12 bases between the two germline ends.

This clonotype was recorded many times. The V gene is TRBV5-1, the J gene TRBJ1-1, with D perhaps matching TRBD1 (6 bases). The germline gives CDR1 SGHRS, CDR2 YFSETQ. V was clipped by 4 bases and J by 0 bases, with 10 bases between them. This CDR3 has 14 residues. Here the CDR3 reads CASSVGTMNTEAFF. The CDR3 nucleotides are TGCGCCAGCAGCGTGGGGACAATGAACACTGAAGCTTTCTTT.

This clonotype came up many times. The V call is TRBV27, the J call TRBJ2-7, with TRBD2 as a possible D gene (6 bases). The CDR3 covers 13 residues. CDR1 is MNHEY, CDR2 SMNVEV, per germline (reference sequence). Trimming pared 7 bases from V and 0 bases from J, leaving 10 bases between. The CDR3 DNA is TGTGCCAGCAAGGCGGGGCCCTCCTACGAGCAGTACGTC. This codes for CASKAGPSYEQYV.

The genes are TRBV7-2 and TRBJ1-2, with D possibly matching TRBD1 (6 bases). The germline V and J ends were trimmed by 5 bases and 7 bases, with 20 bases remaining between them. The length of the CDR3 is 15 residues. CDR1 SGHTA and CDR2 FQGNSA come from the germline V gene. As DNA, the CDR3 is TGTGCCAGCAGCCTACCCGGTACAGGGTTACGTGGCTACACCTTC. This encodes CASSLPGTGLRGYTF. The full variable domain, in which reference TRBV7-2 and TRBJ1-2 provide the parts outside the CDR3, is GAGVSQSPSNKVTEKGKDVELRCDPISGHTALYWYRQSLGQGLEFLIYFQGNSAPDKSGLPSDRFSAERTGGSVSTLTIQRTQQEDSAVYLCASSLPGTGLRGYTFGSGTRLTVV.

The V call is TRBV6-5, the J call TRBJ1-1; TRBD1 matches at 9 bases. The V and J ends lost 6 bases and 2 bases, in that order; junction bases with no gene match: 4. The CDR3 totals 14 residues. Germline values: CDR1 MNHEY, CDR2 SVGAGI. DNA for the CDR3: TGTGCCAGCAGAGAACAGGGGGCTAACACTGAAGCTTTCTTT. As protein: CASREQGANTEAFF.